These 14 T cell receptor beta chains share one sample of origin, sequenced in a study of Ad26.COV2.S vaccination and SARS-CoV-2 variants. The repertoire was sequenced with immunoSEQ multiplex PCR; TCRdb's copy has only in-frame clones and lacks some. Of just over 350,000 clones in the sample, roughly nine tenths were seen once. Source: peripheral blood, taken after recovery from COVID-19. The source of these receptors is a human donor who had recovered from COVID-19.

In its sample, this clone was seen once. The rearrangement uses TRBV19 and TRBJ2-7, with D possibly being TRBD2 (5 bases). Germline CDR1 LNHDA, CDR2 SQIVND (reference sequence). V dropped 3 bases and J dropped 6 bases, with 18 bases sitting between them. This CDR3 is built from 15 residues. The CDR3, as DNA: TGTGCCAGTAGTATGGGTGCGACTCGGGGAAGCGAGCAGTACTTC. Its translation: CASSMGATRGSEQYF. The variable domain in full, with the rest retrieved from reference TRBV19 and TRBJ2-7, is DGGITQSPKYLFRKEGQNVTLSCEQNLNHDAMYWYRQDPGQGLRLIYYSQIVNDFQKGDIAEGYSVSREKKESFPLTVTSAQKNPTAFYLCASSMGATRGSEQYFGPGTRLTVT.

The V and J genes are TRBV7-9 and TRBJ1-2; 8 bases are shared with TRBD1. The ends lost 1 base at V and 6 bases at J; junction bases unmatched: 1. Germline V gives CDR1 SEHNR, CDR2 FQNEAQ (reference sequence). This CDR3 is built from 13 residues. The CDR3 reads CASSLGTGNGYTF. CDR3 coding DNA: TGTGCCAGCAGCTTAGGGACAGGGAATGGCTACACCTTC.

V usage is TRBV12-5 and J usage is TRBJ1-4, with 8 bases lining up with TRBD1. The CDR3 runs 15 residues. The ends lost 5 bases at V and 7 bases at J; junction bases unmatched: 9. The germline V gene encodes CDR1 LGHNT and CDR2 FRNRAP. DNA of the CDR3: TGTGCTAGTGGTGACCCTCACAGGGGGAGTGAAAAACTGTTTTTT. Translation: CASGDPHRGSEKLFF. The entire variable domain, with the rest obtained from reference TRBV12-5 and TRBJ1-4, is as follows: DARVTQTPRHKVTEMGQEVTMRCQPILGHNTVFWYRQTMMQGLELLAYFRNRAPLDDSGMPKDRFSAEMPDATLATLKIQPSEPRDSAVYFCASGDPHRGSEKLFFGSGTQLSVL.

The rearrangement uses TRBV29-1 and TRBJ1-5; a weak D match, TRBD1 (5 bases). Trimming removed 5 bases from V and 5 bases from J, with 13 bases in between. Germline V gene data show CDR1 as SQVTM and CDR2 as ANQGSEA. This CDR3 spans 13 amino acids. CDR3: CSVNQGGDQPQHF. The CDR3, as DNA: TGCAGCGTTAACCAGGGAGGCGATCAGCCCCAGCATTTT.

The genes are TRBV9 and TRBJ1-6; no clear D gene. Looked up from germline, CDR1 is SGDLS and CDR2 is YYNGEE. This CDR3 is built from 12 residues. The V end lost 0 bases, the J end lost 9 bases, and 4 bases lay between the germline ends. In DNA form, the CDR3 reads TGTGCCAGCAGCGTAGGAATTTCACCCCTCCACTTT. It codes for CASSVGISPLHF.

The chain is built from TRBV21-1 and TRBJ2-1. TRBV21-1 is reported as a pseudogene. CDR3 length equals 21 residues. CDR3: CASLTRGPLKNQADSYNEQFF. The CDR3 bases are TGTGCCAGCCTTACCCGGGGGCCGCTTAAGAATCAGGCGGACTCCTACAATGAGCAGTTCTTC.

The rearrangement links TRBV6-5 to TRBJ1-1; unclear D gene. From germline, CDR1 is MNHEY and CDR2 SVGAGI. The V end was cut by 9 bases, the J end by 2 bases, with 13 bases between. The length of the CDR3 is 13 residues. The CDR3 DNA reads TGTGCCAGTCCGGATTGGCATAACACTGAAGCTTTCTTT. It yields the protein CASPDWHNTEAFF.

Here the CDR3 DNA reads TGCGCCAGTCATAAACAGGGGAACACTGAAGCTTTCTTT. It is translated as CASHKQGNTEAFF. This chain joins TRBV5-1 and TRBJ1-1; the D gene is possibly TRBD1 (6 bases). Germline V gene data show CDR1 as SGHRS and CDR2 as YFSETQ. V was cut by 8 bases and J by 1 base, with 12 bases left in between. The CDR3 loop spans 13 amino acids.

The chain carries TRBV18 and TRBJ1-5; D is uncertain. Deletions cut 2 bases from V and 6 bases from J, with 5 bases between. Per the germline V gene, CDR1 is KGHSH and CDR2 is LQKENI. This CDR3 has 12 amino acids. In DNA form, the CDR3 reads TGTGCCAGCTCACCAGGTTCTCAGCCCCAGCATTTT. Its protein product is CASSPGSQPQHF.

The J gene is TRBJ1-5, the V gene TRBV6-5, with 7 positions matching TRBD1. V gave up 5 bases and J gave up 7 bases; unmatched junction bases: 8. CDR1 and CDR2 from the germline V gene are MNHEY and SVGAGI. This CDR3 region has 14 residues. This CDR3 reads CASSTGAEWQPQHF. DNA of the CDR3: TGTGCCAGCAGTACAGGGGCCGAATGGCAGCCCCAGCATTTT.

The chain recombines TRBV7-2 with TRBJ2-7, with 7 bases that match TRBD2. Germline V lookup: CDR1 SGHTA, CDR2 FQGNSA. Unmatched junction bases numbered 14, after V lost 6 bases and J lost 3 bases. This CDR3 spans 16 amino acids. The CDR3 coding sequence is TGTGCCAGCAGTCCGTCGGGGGGTGGAGTTCTCTACGAGCAGTACTTC. Translation gives CASSPSGGGVLYEQYF.

Remarks on this clone: One end of the junction does not line up with germline, which may come from a read error. This chain uses TRBV7-3 with TRBJ2-3; TRBD1 agrees at 9 bases. The CDR3 extends over 14 amino acids. Germline V lookup: CDR1 SGHTA, CDR2 FQGTGA. The CDR3 spells CASSLRQGGLQLDF. The CDR3 bases are TGTGCCAGCAGCCTACGACAGGGGGGACTACAGTTGGATTTT.

The chain is built from TRBV11-2 and TRBJ2-7; D might be TRBD2 (6 bases). The CDR3 runs 15 residues. The germline V gene has CDR1 SGHAT and CDR2 FQNNGV. Trimming left V 0 bases short and J 6 bases short, with 15 bases between. DNA for the CDR3: TGTGCCAGCAGCTTAGAATATTCGGGGGTTAGCGAGCAGTACTTC. This encodes CASSLEYSGVSEQYF.

The V and J genes are TRBV6-6 and TRBJ1-2; unclear D gene. V was pared by 6 bases and J by 4 bases, with 18 bases between. The CDR3 sequence is 15 residues long. Germline V gene sequence: CDR1 MNHNY, CDR2 SVGAGI (reference sequence). CDR3 in DNA: TGTGCCAGCAGGACCTCCCCCGGGCCCTTCTATGGCTACACCTTC. This sequence encodes CASRTSPGPFYGYTF.